These T cell receptor beta chains were read from a single sample in a study of spatial heterogeneity in lung cancer. MiXCR, applied by TCRdb to the 5' RACE reads, yields one record per CDR3 protein. The sample lists over 10,000 distinct CDR3 sequences, about 4% seen once, with approximately 8.5% in the top ten. Sequenced material: lung tumor tissue, taken at surgery. These receptors all come from a male donor with early-stage non-small cell lung cancer. Both conserved end residues are part of each CDR3. D genes are given only for firm matches. Clone size is not always given. Where it is, it says once, few, many or a class for expanded clones.

length	size	J	D	V	CDR3	DNA
14	many	TRBJ1-3	.	TRBV20-1	CSASSGLAGNTIYF	TGCAGTGCTAGTTCAGGGTTGGCTGGAAACACCATATATTTT
15	many	TRBJ1-2	.	TRBV5-5	CASSLPGQDNYGYTF	TGTGCCAGCAGCCTACCGGGACAAGATAACTATGGCTACACCTTC
15	few	TRBJ1-1	TRBD1	TRBV7-2	CASSTDRGSNTEAFF	TGTGCCAGCAGCACCGACAGGGGATCGAACACTGAAGCTTTCTTT
15	.	TRBJ2-3	.	TRBV6-1	CASSEMGLGWDTQYF	TGTGCCAGCAGTGAAATGGGTTTGGGTTGGGATACGCAGTATTTT
13	.	TRBJ1-2	.	TRBV20-1	CSARDMAGSGYTF	TGCAGTGCTAGAGATATGGCGGGTTCGGGCTACACCTTC
14	.	TRBJ2-7	TRBD2	TRBV29-1	CSVELAGGKWEQYF	TGCAGCGTTGAACTAGCGGGAGGGAAGTGGGAGCAGTACTTC
17	many	TRBJ1-3	.	TRBV7-2	CASSLSRRANSGNTIYF	TGTGCCAGCAGCCTCTCCCGTCGAGCCAACTCTGGAAACACCATATATTTT
13	many	TRBJ2-4	TRBD1	TRBV12-3/TRBV12-4	CASSSWTGNIQYF	TGTGCCAGCAGTTCCTGGACAGGGAACATTCAGTACTTC
15	many	TRBJ1-2	TRBD1	TRBV24-1	CATSDFGTGTYGYTF	TGTGCCACCAGTGATTTTGGGACAGGCACCTATGGCTACACCTTC
14	many	TRBJ1-3	.	TRBV2	CASSAPATGNTIYF	TGTGCCAGCAGTGCCCCGGCAACTGGAAACACCATATATTTT